The present T cell receptor (beta chain) was sequenced within a study of blood T cell repertoires in COVID-19. Whole-study context: T cells, B-cell-depleted T cells, or PBMCs supplied cDNA or gDNA.

Germline values: CDR1 LGHNA, CDR2 YSLEER. The germline V and J ends were trimmed by 4 bases and 4 bases, with 19 bases remaining between them. This CDR3 is built from 16 residues. This clone appeared once. Method: immunoSEQ multiplex PCR; TCRdb's copy keeps in-frame clones and lacks some. The table lists approximately 250,000 clones, approximately 88% of them singletons. This sequence joins TRBV4-3 and TRBJ1-1; tentatively, D is TRBD1 (5 bases). The receptor's source is a woman aged 40 to 50 who had been exposed to COVID-19. The sample taken for sequencing was PBMCs or T cells enriched from blood (not recorded which). CDR3 nucleotides: TGCGCCAGCAGCCCACAGGTCCCGGGGGAGGTCACTGAAGCTTTCTTT. Its translation is CASSPQVPGEVTEAFF.